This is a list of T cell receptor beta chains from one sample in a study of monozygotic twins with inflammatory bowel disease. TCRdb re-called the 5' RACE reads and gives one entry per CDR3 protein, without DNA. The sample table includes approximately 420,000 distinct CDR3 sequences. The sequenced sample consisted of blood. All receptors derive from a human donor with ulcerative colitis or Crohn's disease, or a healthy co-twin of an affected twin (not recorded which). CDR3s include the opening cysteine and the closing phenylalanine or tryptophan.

CDR3aa: CSASKASGSSYNEQFF; j_gene: TRBJ2-1; v_gene: TRBV20-1
CDR3aa: CASRTSTGELFF; j_gene: TRBJ2-2; v_gene: TRBV5-1
CDR3aa: CASSVGPSYNEQFF; j_gene: TRBJ2-1; v_gene: TRBV5-6
CDR3aa: CASSDGLSTGELFF; j_gene: TRBJ2-2; v_gene: TRBV5-5
CDR3aa: CSSYSRGPAKGEQFF; j_gene: TRBJ2-1; v_gene: TRBV29-1
CDR3aa: CASSLALKPDRPSSYEQYF; j_gene: TRBJ2-7; v_gene: TRBV7-2
CDR3aa: CASSQYQEVTYEQYF; j_gene: TRBJ2-7; v_gene: TRBV16
CDR3aa: CASSLFPTGGDTQYF; j_gene: TRBJ2-3; v_gene: TRBV27
CDR3aa: CASSPGGGRYGYTF; j_gene: TRBJ1-2; v_gene: TRBV27
CDR3aa: CASSYSFGNTEAFF; j_gene: TRBJ1-1; v_gene: TRBV6-2/TRBV6-3
CDR3aa: CASSLSGGSNYGYTF; j_gene: TRBJ1-2; v_gene: TRBV5-6
CDR3aa: CSARVWTSGTDTQYF; j_gene: TRBJ2-3; v_gene: TRBV20-1
CDR3aa: CASSELAGGPGETQYF; j_gene: TRBJ2-5; v_gene: TRBV10-2
CDR3aa: CASSLARGIYGYTF; j_gene: TRBJ1-2; v_gene: TRBV5-1
CDR3aa: CASNQRGAPDTQYF; j_gene: TRBJ2-3; v_gene: TRBV5-5
CDR3aa: CASSLGDRRLLNTEAFF; j_gene: TRBJ1-1; v_gene: TRBV3-1
CDR3aa: CASSFPSGRVNNEQFF; j_gene: TRBJ2-1; v_gene: TRBV7-2
CDR3aa: CSASPLAGVGGETQYF; j_gene: TRBJ2-5; v_gene: TRBV20-1
CDR3aa: CASSPDRGRGYTF; j_gene: TRBJ1-2; v_gene: TRBV19
CDR3aa: CASQTGYNTEAFF; j_gene: TRBJ1-1; v_gene: TRBV11-2
CDR3aa: CASSIRRSTDTQYF; j_gene: TRBJ2-3; v_gene: TRBV19
CDR3aa: CASSQGVDFSYEQYF; j_gene: TRBJ2-7; v_gene: TRBV4-3
CDR3aa: CAISPDYTGELFF; j_gene: TRBJ2-2; v_gene: TRBV10-3
CDR3aa: CASSLGRALEQYF; j_gene: TRBJ2-7; v_gene: TRBV7-2
CDR3aa: CASRTSGLNTGELFF; j_gene: TRBJ2-2; v_gene: TRBV28
CDR3aa: CASSPRDLDPEAFF; j_gene: TRBJ1-1; v_gene: TRBV18
CDR3aa: CASSLGQGGSYGYTF; j_gene: TRBJ1-2; v_gene: TRBV5-6
CDR3aa: CASSRQGRHEQYF; j_gene: TRBJ2-7; v_gene: TRBV5-6
CDR3aa: CASSPGQINEKLFF; j_gene: TRBJ1-4; v_gene: TRBV7-9
CDR3aa: CAWSHQSSGANVLTF; j_gene: TRBJ2-6; v_gene: TRBV30
CDR3aa: CASSYAPRDPIPYEQYF; j_gene: TRBJ2-7; v_gene: TRBV6-5
CDR3aa: CSVVRSSYNEQFF; j_gene: TRBJ2-1; v_gene: TRBV29-1
CDR3aa: CASSSDRSDGSPKNTGELFF; j_gene: TRBJ2-2; v_gene: TRBV5-1
CDR3aa: CSARGRRETQYF; j_gene: TRBJ2-5; v_gene: TRBV20-1
CDR3aa: CASSQRSYAEAFF; j_gene: TRBJ1-1; v_gene: TRBV3-1
CDR3aa: CASSLQGGIGNTIYF; j_gene: TRBJ1-3; v_gene: TRBV7-9
CDR3aa: CASSQKGNTEAFF; j_gene: TRBJ1-1; v_gene: TRBV3-1
CDR3aa: CASSFGLAGVGYTDTQYF; j_gene: TRBJ2-3; v_gene: TRBV11-1
CDR3aa: CASSTGVENSPLHF; j_gene: TRBJ1-6; v_gene: TRBV5-1
CDR3aa: CASSATGNEKLFF; j_gene: TRBJ1-4; v_gene: TRBV5-8
CDR3aa: CASPPRIGSYNEQFF; j_gene: TRBJ2-1; v_gene: TRBV28
CDR3aa: CASSPGTGIVYEQFF; j_gene: TRBJ2-1; v_gene: TRBV5-1